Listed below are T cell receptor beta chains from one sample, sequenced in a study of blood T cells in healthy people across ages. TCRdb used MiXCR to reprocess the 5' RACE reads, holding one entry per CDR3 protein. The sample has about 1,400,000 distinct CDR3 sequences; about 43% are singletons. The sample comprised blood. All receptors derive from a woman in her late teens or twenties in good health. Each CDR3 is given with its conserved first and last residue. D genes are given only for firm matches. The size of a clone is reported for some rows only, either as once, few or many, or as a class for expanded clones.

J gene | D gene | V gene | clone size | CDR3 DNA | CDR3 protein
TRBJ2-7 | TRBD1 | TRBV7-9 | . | TGTGCCAGCAGCTTACCAGGGGGTGGATACGAGCAGTACTTC | CASSLPGGGYEQYF
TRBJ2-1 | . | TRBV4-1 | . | TGCGCCAGCAGCCAAGATTCGGAGACTCGGCCCGGGAATGAGCAGTTCTTC | CASSQDSETRPGNEQFF
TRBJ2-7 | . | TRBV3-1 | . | TGTGCCAGCAGCTCACTCAGCTTTGGTGGGGAGCAGTACTTC | CASSSLSFGGEQYF
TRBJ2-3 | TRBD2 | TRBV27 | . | TGTGCCAGCAAATTCGGACTAGCGGGGGCCACAGATACGCAGTATTTT | CASKFGLAGATDTQYF
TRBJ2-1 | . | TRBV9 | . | TGTGCCAGCAGCGTAGGTCGGGGCCCGCCCAATGAGCAGTTCTTC | CASSVGRGPPNEQFF
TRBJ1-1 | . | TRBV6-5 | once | TGTGCCAGCTCGTCGGGGGGAGGGGGGAACACTGAAGCTTTCTTT | CASSSGGGGNTEAFF
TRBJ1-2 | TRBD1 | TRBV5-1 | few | TGCGCCAGCAGCCGATCCGACAGGGGAAACTATGGCTACACCTTC | CASSRSDRGNYGYTF
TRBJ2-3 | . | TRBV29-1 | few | TGCAGCGTTGAGGTTCTAGCCGGAGATACGCAGTATTTT | CSVEVLAGDTQYF
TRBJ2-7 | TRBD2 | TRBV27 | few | TGTGCCAGCAGTCCGGTCCTTGGGACTAGCGGGGTCAGCTCCTACGAGCAGTACTTC | CASSPVLGTSGVSSYEQYF
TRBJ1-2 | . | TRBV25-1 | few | TGTGCCAGCAGGGTTACAGGTGGAGATGGCTACACCTTC | CASRVTGGDGYTF
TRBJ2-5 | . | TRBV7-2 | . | TGTGCCAGCAGCCCTGGGGACGGAACCCACCAAGAGACCCAGTACTTC | CASSPGDGTHQETQYF
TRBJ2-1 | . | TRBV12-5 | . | TGTGCTAGTGGTTTGGCCCCGGGGACCGACGCTCTCTCCTACAATGAGCAGTTCTTC | CASGLAPGTDALSYNEQFF
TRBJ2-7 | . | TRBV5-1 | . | TGCGCCAGCAGCTTGGACAGGCTGAGCTCCTACAATGAGCAGTACTTC | CASSLDRLSSYNEQYF
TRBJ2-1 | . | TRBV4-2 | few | TGTGCCAGCAGCCCAGGGTCCGGGCCGAATTACAATGAGCAGTTCTTC | CASSPGSGPNYNEQFF
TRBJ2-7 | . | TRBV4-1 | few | TGCGCCAGCAGCCCAGGTCTCGTTACCTACGAGCAGTACTTC | CASSPGLVTYEQYF
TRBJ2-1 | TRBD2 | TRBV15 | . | TGTGCCACCCGCAGGGGACCGGGACTAGCTAACAATGAGCAGTTCTTC | CATRRGPGLANNEQFF
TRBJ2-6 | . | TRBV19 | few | TGTGCCAGTAGTATAGGGACGGCCACTGGGGCCAACGTCCTGACTTTC | CASSIGTATGANVLTF
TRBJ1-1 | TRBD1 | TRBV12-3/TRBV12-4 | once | TGTGCCAGCAGCCCTTTCCGACAGGGGCGGCCAAATTTGAACACTGAAGCTTTCTTT | CASSPFRQGRPNLNTEAFF
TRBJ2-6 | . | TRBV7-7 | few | TGTGCTAGCAGCTTATTGGTCGCCACTGGGGCCAACGTCCTGACTTTC | CASSLLVATGANVLTF
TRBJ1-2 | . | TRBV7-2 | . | TGTGCCAGCAGCTTAGCCCGAACAGGGATCGGAGGCTACACCTTC | CASSLARTGIGGYTF
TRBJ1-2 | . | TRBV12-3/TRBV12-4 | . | TGTGCCAGCAGCTACAGCGTGTATTATGGCTACACCTTC | CASSYSVYYGYTF
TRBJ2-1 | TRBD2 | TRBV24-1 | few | TGTGCCACCAGCGGGACTAGTTTTGATGAGCAGTTCTTC | CATSGTSFDEQFF
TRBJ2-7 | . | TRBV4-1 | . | TGCGCCAGCAGCCAAGCGGCCGGTGACTACGAGCAGTACTTC | CASSQAAGDYEQYF
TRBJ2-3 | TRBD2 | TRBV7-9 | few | TGTGCCAGCAGCTTATTTCTCGGGCGAGGCAGCGGGGGCACAGATACGCAGTATTTT | CASSLFLGRGSGGTDTQYF
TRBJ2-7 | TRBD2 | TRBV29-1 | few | TGCAGCGTTGCGGGACTAGCGGATTCCTACGAGCAGTACTTC | CSVAGLADSYEQYF
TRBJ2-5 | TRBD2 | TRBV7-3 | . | TGTGCCAGCAGCCCGGGACTAGCGGGGTCAGAGCAGTACTTC | CASSPGLAGSEQYF
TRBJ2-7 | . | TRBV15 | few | TGTGCCACCAGCCCTTCGGACAGCTACGAGCAGTACTTC | CATSPSDSYEQYF
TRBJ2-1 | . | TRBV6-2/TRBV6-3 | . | TGTGCCAGCAGTTACCTGTTTTGGGGGAAGCAGTTCTTC | CASSYLFWGKQFF
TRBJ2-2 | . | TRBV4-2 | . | TGTGCCAGCAGCAGGACAGAGGACACCGGGGAGCTGTTTTTT | CASSRTEDTGELFF
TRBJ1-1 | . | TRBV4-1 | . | TGCGCCAGCAGACCAACGGGACACTTGAACACTGAAGCTTTCTTT | CASRPTGHLNTEAFF
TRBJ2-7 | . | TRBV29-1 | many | TGCAGCGTTGGTCAGCGGTACTCCTACGAGCAGTACTTC | CSVGQRYSYEQYF
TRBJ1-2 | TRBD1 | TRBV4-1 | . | TGCGCCAACAGCCAAGATACAGGGGGCGGACTCTATGGCTACACCTTC | CANSQDTGGGLYGYTF
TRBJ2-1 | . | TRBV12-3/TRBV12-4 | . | TGTGCCGGCAGTCCCGACAATGAGCAGTTCTTC | CAGSPDNEQFF
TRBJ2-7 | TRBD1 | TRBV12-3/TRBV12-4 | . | TGTGCCAGCAGTTACCAAGCCGGGACAGCCTACAATGAGCAGTACTTC | CASSYQAGTAYNEQYF
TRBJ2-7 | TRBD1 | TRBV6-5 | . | TGTGCCAGCAGCCGCCAGGGACAGGGTTTCGACGAGCAGTACTTC | CASSRQGQGFDEQYF
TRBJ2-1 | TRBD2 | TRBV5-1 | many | TGCGCCAGCAGCAGTTTAGCGGGAGGCGGCAATGAGCAGTTCTTC | CASSSLAGGGNEQFF
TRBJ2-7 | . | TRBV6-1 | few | TGTGCCAGCAGTGAAGCGGGCGCCTTGGAGCAGTACTTC | CASSEAGALEQYF
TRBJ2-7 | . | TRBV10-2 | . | TGCGCCACCAAAAATGGGGGAGTTAACTACAATGAGCAGTACTTC | CATKNGGVNYNEQYF
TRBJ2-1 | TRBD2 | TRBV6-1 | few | TGTGCCAGCAGGACCGTAGAAGCGGGAGGAGGAAATGAGCAGTTCTTC | CASRTVEAGGGNEQFF
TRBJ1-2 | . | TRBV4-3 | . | TGCGCCAGCAGCCATGGGACCACCCAAAGCTACACCTTC | CASSHGTTQSYTF
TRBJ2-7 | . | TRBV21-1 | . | TGTGCCAGCCCTACGACCCGGCCCCACTACGAGCAGTACTTC | CASPTTRPHYEQYF
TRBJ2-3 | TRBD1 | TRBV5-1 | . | TGCGCCAGCACCAGATCCGGGACAGGGGTGTTCACAGATACGCAGTATTTT | CASTRSGTGVFTDTQYF
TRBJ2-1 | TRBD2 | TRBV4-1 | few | TGCGCCAGCAGCCAAGGGGGGACTAGCCCATACAATGAGCAGTTCTTC | CASSQGGTSPYNEQFF
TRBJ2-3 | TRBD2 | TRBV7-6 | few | TGTGCCAGCAGTCAGATAGCGGGGGGTGGAGATACGCAGTATTTT | CASSQIAGGGDTQYF
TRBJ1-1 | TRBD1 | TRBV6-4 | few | TGTGCCAGCAGTGCCCAGGGGGGGAGCACTGAAGCTTTCTTT | CASSAQGGSTEAFF
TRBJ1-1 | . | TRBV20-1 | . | TGCAGTGCTCCCAAGACAGGATTCGGTATTACTGAAGCTTTCTTT | CSAPKTGFGITEAFF
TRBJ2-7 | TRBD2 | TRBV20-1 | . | TGCAGTGCTACAGGGGTTAGCGGGAGTATCAACGAGCAGTACTTC | CSATGVSGSINEQYF
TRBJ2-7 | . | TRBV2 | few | TGTGCCAGCAGTACAGGAGTTTTATCCTACGAGCAGTACTTC | CASSTGVLSYEQYF
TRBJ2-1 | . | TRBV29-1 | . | TGCAGCGTTGGACAGAGCTCCTACAATGAGCAGTTCTTC | CSVGQSSYNEQFF
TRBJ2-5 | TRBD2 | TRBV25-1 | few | TGTGCCAGGACACTAGCGCCTAAAGAGACCCAGTACTTC | CARTLAPKETQYF
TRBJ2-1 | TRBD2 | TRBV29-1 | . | TGCAGCGTTGAACTAGCGGGAGCTGAGACCCAGTTCTTC | CSVELAGAETQFF
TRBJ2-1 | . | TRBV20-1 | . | TGCAGTGCTATTAACCAAGTGGATGAGCAGTTCTTC | CSAINQVDEQFF
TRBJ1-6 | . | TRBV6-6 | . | TGTGCCAGCAGCGAACCTCGATCCCTCCACTTT | CASSEPRSLHF
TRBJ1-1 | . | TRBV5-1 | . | TGCGCCAGCAGCTTGGCCATACGGGGGGTGCGCTACGCTGAAGCTTTCTTT | CASSLAIRGVRYAEAFF
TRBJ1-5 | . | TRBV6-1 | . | TGTGCCAGCAGTGAAATGGTGGTGGCAGTCAATCAGCCCCAGCATTTT | CASSEMVVAVNQPQHF
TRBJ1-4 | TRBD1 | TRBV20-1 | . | TGCAGTGCTAGTTTCCAGGGGGTTTCAGAAAAACTGTTTTTT | CSASFQGVSEKLFF
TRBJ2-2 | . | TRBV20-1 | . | TGCAGTGCTAGAGATCGAACGACTGGATCGAACACCGGGGAGCTGTTTTTT | CSARDRTTGSNTGELFF